Reported below is one TCR beta chain. Its specificity is not known. A read error may produce the germline difference seen at one junction end. Combining a sample-barcoded 5' primer with a J-beta primer mix, a second PCR ran for about 7 to 11 cycles. TCRdb reprocessed the 5' RACE reads via MiXCR and lists one record per CDR3 protein. The sample records about 1,800,000 distinct CDR3 sequences, about 28% being singletons. The CDR3 has 17 amino acids. Germline lookup yields CDR1 SGHRS and CDR2 YFSETQ. The entry originates in a study of blood T cells in healthy people across ages. General study points: Long-lived donors exceeded aged donors in naive CD4+ cells and diversity.

Researchers isolated at least 7 million PBMCs per sample. J is TRBJ2-6 and V is TRBV5-1; TRBD1 might be the D (5 bases). This TCR was sampled from a woman aged 30 to 39 in good health. Sequenced input: blood. The DNA for the CDR3 is TGCGCCGGCAGCTTAGGAAACACGAACTCTGGGGCCAACGTCCGGACTTTC. This sequence encodes CAGSLGNTNSGANVRTF.